This T cell receptor (beta chain) appears in the sequencing data of a study of blood T cell repertoires in COVID-19. Study background: From T cells, B-cell-depleted T cells, or PBMCs came the material, which was cDNA or gDNA.

This clone was recorded a few times. The assay was immunoSEQ multiplex PCR, and TCRdb's table has in-frame clones only and misses some. Seen here are 310,000 or so clones, 75% to 95% observed once, and the top ten hold 1% to 1.3%. Germline V lookup: CDR1 LGHDT, CDR2 YNNKEL (reference sequence). With 5 bases removed from V and 6 bases from J, the gap between germline ends came to 10 bases. CDR3 length: 13 amino acids. The participants were between roughly 18 and 100 years old and came from some 23 US areas. Source material: PBMCs or T cells enriched from blood (not recorded which). The chain carries TRBV3-1 (or the pseudogene TRBV3-2) and TRBJ2-2, with D tentatively TRBD1 (6 bases). The receptor comes from a woman in her twenties or thirties who had recovered from COVID-19. CDR3 region: CASSFGQSGELFF. The CDR3 DNA follows: TGTGCCAGCAGCTTCGGACAGTCCGGGGAGCTGTTTTTT.